This passage covers 14 T cell receptor beta chains from one sample sequenced in a study of T-cell memory formation after mild COVID-19. TCRdb reprocessed the 5' RACE reads via MiXCR and lists one record per CDR3 protein. The data show approximately 400,000 distinct CDR3 sequences, 24% seen once. The sequenced material came from PBMCs or a T cell subset sorted from them (not recorded which). These TCRs come from an adult woman who had mild COVID-19 (a few samples of this study predate the infection). Cell type and time point are not known.

This clonotype occurred a few times. V and J are TRBV2 and TRBJ1-1, with 7 bases that match TRBD1. Germline lookup yields CDR1 SNHLY and CDR2 FYNNEI. The ends lost 4 bases at V and 8 bases at J; junction bases unmatched: 7. This CDR3 spans 13 amino acids. CDR3 sequence (DNA): TGTGCCAGCAGTGGGAGGCCGGGACAGGAAGCTTTCTTT. It codes for CASSGRPGQEAFF.

The chain uses TRBV6-5 and TRBJ1-1; D not certain. This CDR3 has 14 residues. Germline V lookup: CDR1 MNHEY, CDR2 SVGAGI. V lost 8 bases and J lost 0, with 13 bases in between. The CDR3 reads CASGVNGMNTEAFF. The CDR3 coding sequence is TGTGCCAGCGGGGTGAACGGCATGAACACTGAAGCTTTCTTT.

The chain has TRBV6-2 or TRBV6-3 and TRBJ2-2, with 8 positions matching TRBD2. Trimming took 6 bases from V and 6 from J; bases not matched to a gene: 9. The CDR3 extends over 15 amino acids. Germline V gives CDR1 MNHEY, CDR2 SVGEGT. CDR3 DNA sequence: TGTGCCAGCAGCACCGGGACTAGTCTGGCCGGGGAGCTGTTTTTT. Amino acids: CASSTGTSLAGELFF.

The genes are TRBV7-8 and TRBJ2-1, with 9 bases aligning to TRBD2. The germline V gene encodes CDR1 SGHVS and CDR2 FQNEAQ. Trimming removed 2 bases from V and 9 bases from J; junction bases left unmatched: 8. The CDR3 length is 15 residues. CDR3 nucleotides: TGTGCCAGCAGCTTACGGCGGGAGGGCCGGGGTGAGCAGTTCTTC. Translation gives CASSLRREGRGEQFF.

CDR3 loop: CASSQDSGFVNTGEQYF. The CDR3 nucleotides read TGTGCCAGCAGCCAAGATTCGGGGTTCGTGAACACGGGGGAGCAGTACTTC. This chain uses TRBV3-1 with TRBJ2-7; the D gene is possibly TRBD2 (5 bases). This CDR3 spans 17 amino acids. The V end was cut by 0 bases, the J end by 7 bases, with 22 bases between. Germline V gene lookup returns CDR1 LGHDT and CDR2 YNNKEL (reference sequence).

This rearrangement joins TRBV5-1 to TRBJ2-7; D may match TRBD1 or TRBD2 (5 bases each). Germline values: CDR1 SGHRS, CDR2 YFSETQ. The V end lost 0 bases, the J end lost 3 bases, and 10 bases lay between the germline ends. The CDR3 is 14 amino acids. The CDR3 sequence: CASSLDGTVYEQYF. CDR3 nucleotide sequence: TGCGCCAGCAGCTTGGATGGGACGGTCTACGAGCAGTACTTC. Supplemented by reference TRBV5-1 and TRBJ2-7, the full variable domain reads KAGVTQTPRYLIKTRGQQVTLSCSPISGHRSVSWYQQTPGQGLQFLFEYFSETQRNKGNFPGRFSGRQFSNSRSEMNVSTLELGDSALYLCASSLDGTVYEQYFGPGTRLTVT.

V is TRBV6-6 and J is TRBJ2-2; TRBD2 agrees at 11 bases. Trimming took 6 bases from V and 1 from J; bases not matched to a gene: 4. The CDR3 contains 16 residues. CDR1 is MNHNY and CDR2 is SVGAGI in the germline V gene (reference sequence). CDR3: CASSLTSGGNTGELFF. The CDR3 DNA is TGTGCCAGCAGCCTTACTAGCGGGGGGAACACCGGGGAGCTGTTTTTT.

The genes are TRBV5-1 and TRBJ2-1; the D gene is possibly TRBD1 (6 bases). Per germline, CDR1 SGHRS and CDR2 YFSETQ. Trimming shortened V by 3 bases and J by 5 bases, and 12 bases separated the two germline ends. The CDR3 sequence is 14 residues long. The CDR3, as DNA: TGCGCCAGCAGCTACCGGACAGAAAACAATGAGCAGTTCTTC. Amino acid sequence: CASSYRTENNEQFF.

This clonotype was counted between two and nine times. This rearrangement joins TRBV5-1 to TRBJ2-3; 9 positions agree with TRBD1. The germline gives CDR1 SGHRS, CDR2 YFSETQ. The CDR3 covers 15 residues. After removal of 2 bases from V and 1 base from J, the junction contained 2 bases not matched to a gene. Here the CDR3 DNA reads TGCGCCAGCAGCTTTGGGGACAGGGGCACAGATACGCAGTATTTT. Its protein is CASSFGDRGTDTQYF.

V is TRBV30 and J is TRBJ1-5; D is ambiguous. There are 14 residues in the CDR3. With 0 bases removed from V and 6 bases from J, the gap between germline ends came to 12 bases. Germline V gives CDR1 GTSNPN, CDR2 SVGIG (reference sequence). CDR3 DNA: TGTGCCTGGAGTGTATATGGGTCAGCTCAGCCCCAGCATTTT. Amino acid sequence: CAWSVYGSAQPQHF.

CDR3 DNA sequence: TGTGCCAGCAGTTACAGTGACTCTGAAGCTTTCTTT. Residues: CASSYSDSEAFF. The V call is TRBV6-2 or TRBV6-3, the J call TRBJ1-1; D not resolved. Germline V gives CDR1 MNHEY, CDR2 SVGEGT. The CDR3 consists of 12 residues. V gave up 2 bases and J gave up 6 bases, with 7 bases separating them.

This clonotype appeared a few times. The CDR3 here is CASSVVGRASGANVLTF. The CDR3 nucleotides are TGTGCCAGCAGCGTAGTAGGCAGGGCGTCTGGGGCCAACGTCCTGACTTTC. The genes are TRBV9 and TRBJ2-6; TRBD1 might be the D (5 bases). Looked up from germline, CDR1 is SGDLS and CDR2 is YYNGEE. Trimming pared 0 bases from V and 1 base from J, leaving 11 bases between. The CDR3 has 17 amino acids.

The rearrangement links TRBV11-2 to TRBJ1-5, with TRBD1 as a possible D gene (6 bases). From germline, CDR1 is SGHAT and CDR2 FQNNGV. CDR3 length equals 16 residues. The V and J ends lost 4 bases and 0 bases respectively, with 13 bases between them. The CDR3 sequence is CASSSLKGGSNQPQHF. In nucleotides, the CDR3 is TGTGCCAGCAGCTCCCTTAAGGGGGGTAGCAATCAGCCCCAGCATTTT.

The CDR3 DNA is TGTGCCAGCAGTGACGGGGAAAACTATGGCTACACCTTC. Its translation is CASSDGENYGYTF. J is TRBJ1-2 and V is TRBV6-4, with D unresolved. V lost 2 bases and J lost 2, with 6 bases in between. CDR1 is MRHNA and CDR2 is SNTAGT in the germline V gene. The CDR3 consists of 13 residues.